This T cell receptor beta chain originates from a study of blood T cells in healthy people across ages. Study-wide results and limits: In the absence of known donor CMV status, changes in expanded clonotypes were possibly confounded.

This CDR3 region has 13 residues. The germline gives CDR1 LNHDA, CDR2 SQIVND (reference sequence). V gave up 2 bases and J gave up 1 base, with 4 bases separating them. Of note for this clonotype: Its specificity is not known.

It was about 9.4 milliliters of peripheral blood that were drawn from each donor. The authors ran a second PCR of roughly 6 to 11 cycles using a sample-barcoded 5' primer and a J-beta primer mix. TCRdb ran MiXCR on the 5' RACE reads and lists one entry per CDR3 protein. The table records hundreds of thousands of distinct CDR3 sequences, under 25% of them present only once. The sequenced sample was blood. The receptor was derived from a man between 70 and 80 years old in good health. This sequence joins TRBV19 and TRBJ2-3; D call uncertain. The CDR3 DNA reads TGTGCCAGTAGTATACGAGGCACAGATACGCAGTATTTT. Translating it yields CASSIRGTDTQYF.